Listed below are T cell receptor beta chains from one sample, sequenced in a study of cytomegalovirus exposure and HLA in healthy donors. Clones were sequenced by immunoSEQ multiplex PCR, and TCRdb holds only the in-frame ones, with some missing. The profile shows 100,000 to 150,000 clones, 75% to 85% of them singletons. Sample: PBMCs. The receptor set was obtained from a girl under 10 years old in good health and CMV-seronegative. Both conserved end residues are part of each CDR3. A D gene is named only where the DNA matches it firmly. The size of a clone is reported for some rows only, either as once, few or many, or as a class for expanded clones.

J: TRBJ1-2
V: TRBV6-1
size: .
D: .
DNA: TGTGCCAGCAGTGGTACAGGAGCTAACTATGGCTACACCTTC
CDR3: CASSGTGANYGYTF

J: TRBJ1-2
V: TRBV6-1
size: .
D: .
DNA: TGTGCCAGCAGTGAGCGGGTGGGTGACTATGGCTACACCTTC
CDR3: CASSERVGDYGYTF

J: TRBJ1-5
V: TRBV28
size: .
D: .
DNA: TGTGCCAGCAGTTTACACGGACAGACCCATCAGCCCCAGCATTTT
CDR3: CASSLHGQTHQPQHF

J: TRBJ2-7
V: TRBV7-2
size: .
D: .
DNA: TGTGCCACCCAGCGGTTCCGCTCCTACGAGCAGTACTTC
CDR3: CATQRFRSYEQYF

J: TRBJ1-2
V: TRBV19
size: .
D: .
DNA: TGTGCCAGTAGTGGGAGGCTCTATGGCTACACCTTC
CDR3: CASSGRLYGYTF

J: TRBJ2-2
V: TRBV7-3
size: .
D: .
DNA: TGTGCCAGCAGCCAGAGGGGGGGAACCGGGGAGCTGTTTTTT
CDR3: CASSQRGGTGELFF

J: TRBJ2-7
V: TRBV30
size: .
D: TRBD1
DNA: TGTGCCTGGAGCAGAGACAGGGGTCGTTACGAGCAGTACTTC
CDR3: CAWSRDRGRYEQYF

J: TRBJ1-1
V: TRBV10-3
size: .
D: .
DNA: TGTGCCATCAGTGAGTCGAGTATAGGCAGGGGAACCACTGAAGCTTTCTTT
CDR3: CAISESSIGRGTTEAFF

J: TRBJ1-2
V: TRBV30
size: .
D: .
DNA: TGTGCCTGGAGTCTCCGGGACAAGACTAACTATGGCTACACCTTC
CDR3: CAWSLRDKTNYGYTF

J: TRBJ2-1
V: TRBV10-3
size: .
D: TRBD2
DNA: TGTGCCATCACGTCTAGCGGGGGGGCCTACAATGAGCAGTTCTTC
CDR3: CAITSSGGAYNEQFF

J: TRBJ2-2
V: TRBV25-1
size: .
D: .
DNA: TGTGCCAGCAGTGAGGCAGGGCCGGGCACCGGGGAGCTGTTTTTT
CDR3: CASSEAGPGTGELFF

J: TRBJ2-5
V: TRBV18
size: .
D: TRBD1
DNA: TGTGCCAGCTCACCACAAACAGGGGCAGAGACCCAGTACTTC
CDR3: CASSPQTGAETQYF

J: TRBJ2-1
V: TRBV29-1
size: .
D: TRBD2
DNA: TGCAGCGTTGAAGTAGCGGGGAGCTCCTACAATGAGCAGTTCTTC
CDR3: CSVEVAGSSYNEQFF

J: TRBJ1-1
V: TRBV5-4
size: .
D: .
DNA: TGTGCCTCTCTTGAACAGGGTGAAGCTTTCTTT
CDR3: CASLEQGEAFF

J: TRBJ2-1
V: TRBV5-1
size: .
D: TRBD2
DNA: TGCGCCAGCAGCTTGTACGGGACTAGGTACAATGAGCAGTTCTTC
CDR3: CASSLYGTRYNEQFF

J: TRBJ2-1
V: TRBV29-1
size: few
D: TRBD2
DNA: TGCAGCGTTGAAGTCGGGACTAGCGGCGGTGAGCAGTTCTTC
CDR3: CSVEVGTSGGEQFF

J: TRBJ1-2
V: TRBV9
size: .
D: .
DNA: TGTGCCAGCAGCGTACAGGGGACCAACTATGGCTACACCTTC
CDR3: CASSVQGTNYGYTF

J: TRBJ1-5
V: TRBV4-1
size: .
D: .
DNA: TGCGCCAGCAGCCAAGAATGGGGACTTAGGCAGCCCCAGCATTTT
CDR3: CASSQEWGLRQPQHF

J: TRBJ2-7
V: TRBV6-1
size: .
D: .
DNA: TGTGCCAGCACCTCAAGGGGGGGTGGGTTCCACGAGCAGTACTTC
CDR3: CASTSRGGGFHEQYF

J: TRBJ1-3
V: TRBV30
size: .
D: .
DNA: TGTGCCTGGAGTGTACGCGGGGATTCCATATATTTT
CDR3: CAWSVRGDSIYF

J: TRBJ1-4
V: TRBV6-6
size: .
D: TRBD1
DNA: TGTGCCAGCAGGGCCGGGACAGGGGGCACTGAAAAACTGTTTTTT
CDR3: CASRAGTGGTEKLFF

J: TRBJ1-5
V: TRBV7-8
size: .
D: .
DNA: TGTGCCAGCAGCTTATACCCGGGAAATCAGCCCCAGCATTTT
CDR3: CASSLYPGNQPQHF